A single sample gave rise to the 18 T cell receptor beta chains below, sequenced in a study of cytotoxic CD8 clonotypes in ibrutinib-treated CLL. Sequencing was performed with immunoSEQ multiplex PCR; in TCRdb, only in-frame clones are kept and a portion is missing. The sample includes some 70,000 clones, over 75% of them seen just once. Sample: PBMCs, taken after 12 months of ibrutinib treatment. These TCRs come from a human donor with chronic lymphocytic leukemia.

With regard to this clone: This same CDR3 is encoded by further DNA sequences in the sample. The rearrangement joins TRBV7-2 to TRBJ2-3; 11 bases are shared with TRBD2. Germline CDR1 and CDR2: SGHTA and FQGNSA. CDR3 length: 15 residues. J gave up 3 bases and V 2 bases, and 1 base lay outside the gene matches. In DNA form, the CDR3 reads TGTGCCAGCAGCTTAACTAGCGGGAGAACAGATACGCAGTATTTT. Protein: CASSLTSGRTDTQYF.

The gene calls are TRBV6-5 and TRBJ1-1, with D possibly being TRBD1 (5 bases). CDR3 length: 14 amino acids. In germline, CDR1 is MNHEY, CDR2 SVGAGI. The V end was cut by 8 bases, the J end by 8 bases, with 21 bases between. For the CDR3, the DNA is TGTGCCAGCTTTTCCTCAGGGAAAAAAGCGGAAGCTTTCTTT. This gives the protein CASFSSGKKAEAFF.

The rearrangement uses TRBV5-4 and TRBJ2-7; 10 bases map to TRBD1. This CDR3 spans 14 amino acids. Germline lookup yields CDR1 SGHNT and CDR2 YYREEE (reference sequence). V lost 0 bases, J lost 3 bases, and 0 bases stayed unmatched. The CDR3 sequence is CASSLGTGGYEQYF. The CDR3 DNA reads as TGTGCCAGCAGCTTGGGGACAGGGGGCTACGAGCAGTACTTC.

The count of this clone is one. The chain links TRBV6-5 to TRBJ2-1, with D maybe TRBD1 (5 bases). Trimming took 2 bases from V and 11 from J, leaving 19 bases between them. Germline loops: CDR1 MNHEY, CDR2 SVGAGI. This CDR3 spans 15 amino acids. The CDR3 loop reads CASSYRTSLGDKQFF. The CDR3 DNA is TGTGCCAGCAGTTACCGGACATCGTTAGGGGATAAGCAGTTCTTC.

CDR3 nucleotide sequence: TGTGCCTGGAGCCCCCCATTTGGCTACAATGAGCAGTTCTTC. Its translation is CAWSPPFGYNEQFF. The chain combines TRBV30 with TRBJ2-1, with D unresolved. The CDR3 has 14 amino acids. Germline CDR1 reads GTSNPN; CDR2 reads SVGIG (reference sequence). The V gene lost 3 bases and the J gene lost 3 bases, with 12 bases spanning the gap.

V is TRBV4-2 and J is TRBJ2-2, with D maybe TRBD2 (5 bases). V shed 4 bases and J shed 6 bases, with 12 bases lying between them. CDR1 and CDR2 from the germline V gene are LGHNA and YNFKEQ. CDR3 length: 14 residues. CDR3 amino acids: CASSPSPVSGELFF. CDR3 nucleotides: TGTGCCAGCAGCCCTAGCCCGGTGTCCGGGGAGCTGTTTTTT.

This clone has only one observation. The V gene is TRBV9, the J gene TRBJ1-1; TRBD1 agrees at 9 bases. V dropped 0 bases and J dropped 6; count of bases not matched to a gene: 6. Germline values: CDR1 SGDLS, CDR2 YYNGEE. The CDR3 totals 15 residues. The CDR3 nucleotides read TGTGCCAGCAGCGTAGCTGGGACAGGGCTCGCTGAAGCTTTCTTT. As protein: CASSVAGTGLAEAFF.

The chain couples TRBV19 to TRBJ2-1; D unclear. CDR3 length: 12 residues. Germline V gene data show CDR1 as LNHDA and CDR2 as SQIVND (reference sequence). The V gene lost 4 bases and the J gene lost 4 bases, with 5 bases spanning the gap. CDR3 protein: CASSTSYNEQFF. CDR3 nucleotides: TGTGCCAGTAGTACCTCTTACAATGAGCAGTTCTTC.

This clone showed up just once. The chain recombines TRBV6-1 with TRBJ1-2; TRBD1 is a possible D gene (6 bases). The V and J ends lost 2 bases and 3 bases respectively, with 10 bases between them. Germline V CDR1 and CDR2: MNHNS, SASEGT. The CDR3 is made up of 14 amino acids. CDR3 in amino acids: CASSENRAYYGYTF. The CDR3 region has the DNA TGTGCCAGCAGTGAAAACAGGGCTTACTATGGCTACACCTTC.

The genes are TRBV10-3 and TRBJ2-7; no definite D call. V lost 8 bases to trimming and J lost 3 bases, with 11 bases between them. This CDR3 has 12 residues. Germline loops: CDR1 ENHRY, CDR2 SYGVKD. For the CDR3, the DNA is TGTGCCATCTCACAAGTAGACTACGAGCAGTACTTC. Translated: CAISQVDYEQYF.

The table lists this clone with a count of one. The CDR3 protein is CASSVGRENLYEQYF. Written as DNA, the CDR3 is TGTGCCAGCAGCGTAGGCCGGGAGAACCTTTACGAGCAGTACTTC. V usage is TRBV9 and J usage is TRBJ2-7; tentatively, D is TRBD2 (6 bases). Germline CDR1 is SGDLS and CDR2 is YYNGEE. The CDR3 totals 15 residues. V lost 0 bases and J lost 4, with 14 bases in between. Complete variable domain (other parts from reference TRBV9 and TRBJ2-7): DSGVTQTPKHLITATGQRVTLRCSPRSGDLSVYWYQQSLDQGLQFLIQYYNGEERAKGNILERFSAQQFPDLHSELNLSSLELGDSALYFCASSVGRENLYEQYFGPGTRLTVT.

The chain has TRBV6-5 and TRBJ1-2; D might be TRBD1 (5 bases). With 8 bases removed from V and 5 bases from J, the gap between germline ends came to 15 bases. Germline CDR1 and CDR2: MNHEY and SVGAGI. This CDR3 is 13 amino acids long. DNA of the CDR3: TGTGCCAGCTCAGACAGCGTTATTTATGGCTACACCTTC. It is translated as CASSDSVIYGYTF.

The chain couples TRBV19 to TRBJ2-7, with 7 positions matching TRBD1. After removal of 5 bases from V and 1 base from J, the junction contained 8 bases not matched to a gene. Germline V lookup: CDR1 LNHDA, CDR2 SQIVND (reference sequence). This CDR3 has 15 amino acids. The CDR3 DNA is TGTGCCAGTAGTGCCCACAGGGGAAGATCCTACGAGCAGTACTTC. Amino acid sequence: CASSAHRGRSYEQYF.

The chain recombines TRBV4-1 with TRBJ1-5; D not resolved. This CDR3 spans 14 amino acids. Looked up from germline, CDR1 is MGHRA and CDR2 is YSYEKL. The V gene lost 0 bases and the J gene lost 3 bases, with 6 bases spanning the gap. DNA for the CDR3: TGCGCCAGCAGCCAAGATACTACCAATCAGCCCCAGCATTTT. Its protein is CASSQDTTNQPQHF.

The V gene is TRBV18, the J gene TRBJ1-5; 8 nucleotides align to TRBD1. From germline, CDR1 is KGHSH and CDR2 LQKENI. CDR3 length equals 14 residues. V lost 1 base, J lost 7 bases, and 3 bases stayed unmatched. The CDR3 region is CASSPRTGRQPQHF. CDR3 sequence (DNA): TGTGCCAGCTCACCACGGACAGGGAGACAGCCCCAGCATTTT. Variable domain in full (rest from reference TRBV18 and TRBJ1-5): NAGVMQNPRHLVRRRGQEARLRCSPMKGHSHVYWYRQLPEEGLKFMVYLQKENIIDESGMPKERFSAEFPKEGPSILRIQQVVRGDSAAYFCASSPRTGRQPQHFGDGTRLSIL.

The V call is TRBV7-3, the J call TRBJ2-7; D not certain. Germline assignment: CDR1 SGHTA and CDR2 FQGTGA. The CDR3 runs to 17 residues. The V end lost 5 bases, the J end lost 7 bases, and 27 bases lay between the germline ends. For the CDR3, the DNA is TGTGCCAGCAGCCTCTCGCACGGAAACGCGAGGTTAATGGAGCAGTACTTC. This translates into CASSLSHGNARLMEQYF. The entire variable domain, with the rest obtained from reference TRBV7-3 and TRBJ2-7, is as follows: GAGVSQTPSNKVTEKGKYVELRCDPISGHTALYWYRQSLGQGPEFLIYFQGTGAADDSGLPNDRFFAVRPEGSVSTLKIQRTERGDSAVYLCASSLSHGNARLMEQYFGPGTRLTVT.

This chain connects TRBV5-1 to TRBJ2-2; 7 positions match TRBD1. This CDR3 is built from 15 residues. With 4 bases clipped from V and 7 bases from J, the junction kept 10 bases outside the gene matches. Germline values: CDR1 SGHRS, CDR2 YFSETQ. CDR3 protein: CASSGSGQVIGELFF. In DNA, the CDR3 is TGCGCCAGCAGCGGCTCCGGACAGGTCATCGGGGAGCTGTTTTTT.

This clone was observed a handful of times. The chain recombines TRBV7-8 with TRBJ1-3, with D possibly being TRBD1 (5 bases). Trimming removed 6 bases from V and 2 bases from J, with 17 bases in between. Germline CDR1 is SGHVS and CDR2 is FQNEAQ. The CDR3 is made up of 16 amino acids. CDR3 residues: CASRPGSALAGNTIYF. The CDR3 coding sequence is TGTGCCAGCAGACCAGGGTCGGCACTCGCTGGAAACACCATATATTTT.